This T cell receptor beta chain is from a study of Tregs in tolerant kidney transplant recipients. Method: immunoSEQ multiplex PCR; TCRdb's copy keeps in-frame clones and lacks some. The data contain some 70,000 clones, 84% of them singletons. The V end lost 0 bases, the J end lost 0 bases, and 10 bases lay between the germline ends. CDR3 size: 15 residues. Germline CDR1 and CDR2: SGHDT and YYEEEE. The source is a human donor in good health. The chain uses TRBV5-6 and TRBJ2-7; D assignment may be TRBD1 or TRBD2 (5 bases each). The sequencing sample was made of CD4+ T cells from blood. The CDR3 coding sequence is TGTGCCAGCAGCTTGGCGCCAGGGAGCTCCTACGAGCAGTACTTC. Its protein is CASSLAPGSSYEQYF.